Listed here are 29 T cell receptor beta chains from one sample, sequenced in a study of T cells expressing NK-cell markers. One entry per CDR3 protein, without DNA, is what TCRdb gives after re-calling the 5' RACE reads. The sample data list approximately 440,000 distinct CDR3 sequences. Sequencing input: blood T cells: a sorted CD56 or NKG2C T cell subset, CD4+ or CD8+ T cells, or bulk PBMC T cells (not recorded which). These receptors were taken from a woman in her fifties or sixties in good health.

J is TRBJ2-3 and V is TRBV7-7. This CDR3 has 15 amino acids. Germline assignment: CDR1 SSHAT and CDR2 FNYEAQ (reference sequence). This chain's CDR3 is CASSFGENPTDTQYF.

The chain uses TRBV2 and TRBJ2-7; TCRdb names TRBD1, which stays unverified in the absence of DNA. Germline V gene sequence: CDR1 SNHLY, CDR2 FYNNEI. This CDR3 is 14 amino acids long. The CDR3 region is CASSRDRNSYEQYF.

V usage is TRBV27 and J usage is TRBJ2-1; TCRdb calls TRBD2, which cannot be checked without DNA. Germline-derived CDR1 and CDR2 are MNHEY and SMNVEV (reference sequence). This CDR3 is 15 amino acids long. CDR3 in amino acids: CASTKLAGGRNEQFF.

V gene TRBV12-3 or TRBV12-4 combines with J gene TRBJ1-5. CDR3 size: 15 residues. The CDR3 loop reads CASSLRVKNNQPQHF.

This chain links TRBV12-3 or TRBV12-4 with TRBJ1-2; the TCRdb call, TRBD1, lacks DNA for checking. The CDR3 has 13 amino acids. The CDR3 region is CASSLKGTGDYTF.

This chain uses TRBV10-3 with TRBJ1-1. In germline, CDR1 is ENHRY, CDR2 SYGVKD. CDR3 size: 14 residues. The CDR3 reads CAISDPLMNTEAFF.

V gene TRBV19 combines with J gene TRBJ2-1. Germline V CDR1 and CDR2: LNHDA, SQIVND (reference sequence). The CDR3 spans 15 residues. The CDR3 here is CASSKDRDHYNEQFF.

The rearrangement joins TRBV24-1 to TRBJ2-1; with no DNA, the TCRdb D assignment of TRBD2 cannot be verified. The CDR3 consists of 18 residues. Germline-derived CDR1 and CDR2 are KGHDR and SFDVKD. CDR3 loop: CATSDAGVAGGGMDEQFF.

This rearrangement joins TRBV5-1 to TRBJ2-7; the D call of TRBD1 rests on TCRdb alone, since no DNA is present to check it. Looked up from germline, CDR1 is SGHRS and CDR2 is YFSETQ. This CDR3 spans 14 amino acids. The CDR3 loop is CASSPDGQGYEQYF.

CDR3 loop: CASSRLRGADNEQFF. The rearrangement links TRBV5-1 to TRBJ2-1; the D call of TRBD1 rests on TCRdb alone, since no DNA is present to check it. The CDR3 sequence is 15 residues long. From germline, CDR1 is SGHRS and CDR2 YFSETQ.

V usage is TRBV20-1 and J usage is TRBJ2-3; TCRdb proposes TRBD1, but this gene call is untestable without DNA. This CDR3 has 13 amino acids. Germline CDR1 and CDR2: DFQATT and SNEGSKA (reference sequence). CDR3 region: CSAEGGGTDTQYF.

The CDR3 here is CSAGTTWGKNIQYF. This chain links TRBV20-1 with TRBJ2-4; there is no DNA to check the TCRdb D call of TRBD2. The V gene's germline CDR1 is DFQATT and CDR2 SNEGSKA (reference sequence). CDR3 length: 14 amino acids.

This chain joins TRBV20-1 and TRBJ1-2; with no DNA, the TCRdb D assignment of TRBD1 cannot be verified. This CDR3 contains 14 residues. From germline, CDR1 is DFQATT and CDR2 SNEGSKA (reference sequence). The CDR3 here is CSARGGQGAFGYTF.

The rearrangement uses TRBV20-1 and TRBJ1-1; the D gene TCRdb calls, TRBD1, cannot be checked with no DNA. Germline CDR1 is DFQATT and CDR2 is SNEGSKA (reference sequence). The CDR3 sequence is 15 residues long. CDR3 in amino acids: CSASDLGDRGTEAFF.

V is TRBV5-1 and J is TRBJ2-2; TCRdb names TRBD2, which stays unverified in the absence of DNA. CDR1 is SGHRS, CDR2 YFSETQ, per germline. This CDR3 is 14 amino acids long. CDR3 residues: CASSSSTALGELFF.

This chain's CDR3 is CASSQEPARPYNEQFF. This rearrangement joins TRBV3-1 to TRBJ2-1. This CDR3 is built from 16 residues. CDR1 and CDR2 from the germline V gene are LGHDT and YNNKEL (reference sequence).

V usage is TRBV5-6 and J usage is TRBJ2-7; TCRdb's assignment of TRBD1 cannot be checked, as there is no DNA. Germline V gene sequence: CDR1 SGHDT, CDR2 YYEEEE. The CDR3 consists of 16 residues. CDR3 amino acids: CASSLRRTGGLDEQYF.

The rearrangement uses TRBV12-3 or TRBV12-4 and TRBJ1-2; the D gene TCRdb calls, TRBD1, cannot be checked with no DNA. This CDR3 comprises 13 residues. CDR3 loop: CASSRGLSYGYTF.

The chain has TRBV7-3 and TRBJ2-3; no DNA is available, so the TRBD2 call from TCRdb remains unchecked. In germline, CDR1 is SGHTA, CDR2 FQGTGA. The CDR3 is 18 residues long. The CDR3 here is CASTPYPAGSSNTDTQYF.

This sequence joins TRBV5-1 and TRBJ1-2; TCRdb returns TRBD1, unconfirmable since there is no DNA. Per germline, CDR1 SGHRS and CDR2 YFSETQ. The CDR3 is made up of 12 amino acids. This CDR3 reads CATGQGDTGYTF.

CDR3 residues: CASKRPGHGNTIYF. This rearrangement joins TRBV7-2 to TRBJ1-3. CDR1 and CDR2 from the germline V gene are SGHTA and FQGNSA. This CDR3 has 14 residues.

The chain employs TRBV15 and TRBJ2-5; TCRdb's D gene call, TRBD2, goes unchecked for lack of DNA. Germline lookup yields CDR1 LNHNV and CDR2 YYDKDF (reference sequence). The CDR3 contains 15 residues. The CDR3 is CATSRDRGGGETQYF.

The rearrangement uses TRBV29-1 and TRBJ2-2; TCRdb picks TRBD1, but there is no DNA to check that call. Germline lookup yields CDR1 SQVTM and CDR2 ANQGSEA. CDR3 size: 15 residues. The CDR3 sequence is CSALGQGANTGELFF.

This chain's CDR3 is CASGLVQQDTQYF. V usage is TRBV12-5 and J usage is TRBJ2-3. This CDR3 has 13 amino acids. In germline, CDR1 is LGHNT, CDR2 FRNRAP. Together with reference TRBV12-5 and TRBJ2-3, the CDR3 gives the full variable domain: DARVTQTPRHKVTEMGQEVTMRCQPILGHNTVFWYRQTMMQGLELLAYFRNRAPLDDSGMPKDRFSAEMPDATLATLKIQPSEPRDSAVYFCASGLVQQDTQYFGPGTRLTVL.

This chain uses TRBV30 with TRBJ2-2. There are 11 residues in the CDR3. Germline V CDR1 and CDR2: GTSNPN, SVGIG (reference sequence). This CDR3 reads CAWAESGELFF.

The gene calls are TRBV4-1 and TRBJ2-7; no DNA is available, so the TRBD1 call from TCRdb remains unchecked. The length of the CDR3 is 16 residues. Germline CDR1 reads MGHRA; CDR2 reads YSYEKL. CDR3 in amino acids: CASSPQPGQGTYEQYF.

The chain recombines TRBV24-1 with TRBJ2-1; TCRdb proposes TRBD1, but this gene call is untestable without DNA. Germline values: CDR1 KGHDR, CDR2 SFDVKD. The CDR3 length is 17 residues. The CDR3 is CATSGQGAHDLYNEQFF.

The chain links TRBV9 to TRBJ2-1. CDR3 length: 16 amino acids. Germline CDR1 and CDR2: SGDLS and YYNGEE. CDR3: CASSVASAGAANEQFF.

The rearrangement links TRBV2 to TRBJ1-4; TCRdb picks TRBD1, but there is no DNA to check that call. The CDR3 length is 15 residues. Germline V gene sequence: CDR1 SNHLY, CDR2 FYNNEI. CDR3 sequence reads: CASSEGIFGGEKLFF.